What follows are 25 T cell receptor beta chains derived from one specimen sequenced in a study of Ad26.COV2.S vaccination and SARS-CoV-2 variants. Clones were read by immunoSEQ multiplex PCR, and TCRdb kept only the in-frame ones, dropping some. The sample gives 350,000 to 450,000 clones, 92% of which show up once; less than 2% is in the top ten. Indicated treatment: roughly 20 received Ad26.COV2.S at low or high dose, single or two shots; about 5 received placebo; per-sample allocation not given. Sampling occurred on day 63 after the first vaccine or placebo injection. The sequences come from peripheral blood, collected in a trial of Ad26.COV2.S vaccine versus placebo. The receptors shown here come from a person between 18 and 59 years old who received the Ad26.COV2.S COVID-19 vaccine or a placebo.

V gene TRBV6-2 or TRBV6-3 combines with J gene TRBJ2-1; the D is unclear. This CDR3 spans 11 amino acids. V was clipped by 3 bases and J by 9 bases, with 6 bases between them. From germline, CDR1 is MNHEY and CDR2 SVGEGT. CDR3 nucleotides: TGTGCCAGCAGTTATTCTGGTGAGCAGTTCTTC. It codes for CASSYSGEQFF.

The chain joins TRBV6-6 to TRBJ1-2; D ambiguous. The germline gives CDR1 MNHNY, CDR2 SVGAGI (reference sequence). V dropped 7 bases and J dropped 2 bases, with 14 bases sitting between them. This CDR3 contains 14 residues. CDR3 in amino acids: CASTQTGDNYGYTF. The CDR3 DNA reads TGTGCCAGCACTCAGACCGGAGACAACTATGGCTACACCTTC.

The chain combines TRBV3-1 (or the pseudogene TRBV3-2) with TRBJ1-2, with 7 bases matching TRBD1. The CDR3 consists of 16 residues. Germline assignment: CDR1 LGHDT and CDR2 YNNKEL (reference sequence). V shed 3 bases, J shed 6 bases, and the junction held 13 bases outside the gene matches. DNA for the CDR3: TGTGCCAGCAGCCACCTCCTCGACAGGGAATTACATGGCTACACCTTC. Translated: CASSHLLDRELHGYTF.

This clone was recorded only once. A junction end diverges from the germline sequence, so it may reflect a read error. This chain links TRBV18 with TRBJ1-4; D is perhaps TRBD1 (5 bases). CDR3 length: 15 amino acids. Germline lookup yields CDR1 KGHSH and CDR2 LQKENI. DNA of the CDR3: TGTGCCAGCTCCCCACAGGTCACCACTAATGAAAAACTGTTTTTT. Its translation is CASSPQVTTNEKLFF.

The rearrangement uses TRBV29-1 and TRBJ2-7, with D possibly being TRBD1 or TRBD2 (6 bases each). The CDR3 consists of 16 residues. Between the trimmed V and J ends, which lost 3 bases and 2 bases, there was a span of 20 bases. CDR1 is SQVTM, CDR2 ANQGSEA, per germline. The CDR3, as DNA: TGCAGCGTTGATGGGTTCGGGGGCAGGGACCCCTACGAGCAGTACTTC. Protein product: CSVDGFGGRDPYEQYF.

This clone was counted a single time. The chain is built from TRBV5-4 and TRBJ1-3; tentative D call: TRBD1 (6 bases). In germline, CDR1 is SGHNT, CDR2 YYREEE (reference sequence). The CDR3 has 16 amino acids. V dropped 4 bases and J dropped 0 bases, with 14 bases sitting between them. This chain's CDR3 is CASSLPTGNSGNTIYF. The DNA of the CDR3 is TGTGCCAGCAGCCTACCAACAGGGAACTCTGGAAACACCATATATTTT.

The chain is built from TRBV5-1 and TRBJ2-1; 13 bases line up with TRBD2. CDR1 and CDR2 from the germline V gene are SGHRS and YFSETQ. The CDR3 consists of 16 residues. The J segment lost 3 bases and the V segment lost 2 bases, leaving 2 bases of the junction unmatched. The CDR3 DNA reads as TGCGCCAGCAGCTTTGGACTAGCGGGAGACTACAATGAGCAGTTCTTC. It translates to CASSFGLAGDYNEQFF.

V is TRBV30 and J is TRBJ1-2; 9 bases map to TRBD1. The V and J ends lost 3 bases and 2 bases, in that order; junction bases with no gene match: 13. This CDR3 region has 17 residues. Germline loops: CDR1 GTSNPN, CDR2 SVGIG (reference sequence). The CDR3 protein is CAWRDRDREVPNYGYTF. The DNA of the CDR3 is TGTGCCTGGAGAGACCGGGACAGGGAGGTTCCCAACTATGGCTACACCTTC.

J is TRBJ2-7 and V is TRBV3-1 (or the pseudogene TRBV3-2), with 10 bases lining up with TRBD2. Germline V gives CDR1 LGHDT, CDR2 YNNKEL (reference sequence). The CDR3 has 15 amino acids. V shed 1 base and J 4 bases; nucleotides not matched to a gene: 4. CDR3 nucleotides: TGTGCCAGCAGCCAAGTGGGACTAGCGCCATACGAGCAGTACTTC. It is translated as CASSQVGLAPYEQYF.

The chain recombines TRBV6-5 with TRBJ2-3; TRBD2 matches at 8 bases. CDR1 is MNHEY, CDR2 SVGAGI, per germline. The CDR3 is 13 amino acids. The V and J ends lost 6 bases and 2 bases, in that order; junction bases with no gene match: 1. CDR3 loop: CASRGLDTDTQYF. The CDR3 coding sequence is TGTGCCAGCAGGGGACTAGACACAGATACGCAGTATTTT.

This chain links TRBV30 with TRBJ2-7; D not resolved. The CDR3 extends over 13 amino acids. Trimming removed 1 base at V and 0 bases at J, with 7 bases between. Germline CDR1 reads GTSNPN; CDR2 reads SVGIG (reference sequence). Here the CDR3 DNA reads TGTGCCTGGAGTGGGGCACTCTCCTACGAGCAGTACTTC. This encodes CAWSGALSYEQYF. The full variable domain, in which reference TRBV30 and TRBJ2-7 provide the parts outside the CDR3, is SQTIHQWPATLVQPVGSPLSLECTVEGTSNPNLYWYRQAAGRGLQLLFYSVGIGQISSEVPQNLSASRPQDRQFILSSKKLLLSDSGFYLCAWSGALSYEQYFGPGTRLTVT.

CDR3 in amino acids: CASRPQGLISGANVLTF. The CDR3 nucleotides are TGTGCCAGCAGGCCCCAAGGACTCATCTCTGGGGCCAACGTCCTGACTTTC. This chain links TRBV28 with TRBJ2-6; weak D call: TRBD2 (5 bases). V lost 6 bases and J 0 bases, leaving 15 bases between the germline ends. The CDR3 length is 17 residues. CDR1 is MDHEN and CDR2 is SYDVKM in the germline V gene.

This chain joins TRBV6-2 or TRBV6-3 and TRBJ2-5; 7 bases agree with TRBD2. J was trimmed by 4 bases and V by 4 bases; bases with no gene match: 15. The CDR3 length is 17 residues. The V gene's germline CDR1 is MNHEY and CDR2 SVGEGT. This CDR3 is CASSSLPERGTAETQYF. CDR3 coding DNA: TGTGCCAGCAGTTCACTCCCCGAGCGGGGAACAGCAGAGACCCAGTACTTC.

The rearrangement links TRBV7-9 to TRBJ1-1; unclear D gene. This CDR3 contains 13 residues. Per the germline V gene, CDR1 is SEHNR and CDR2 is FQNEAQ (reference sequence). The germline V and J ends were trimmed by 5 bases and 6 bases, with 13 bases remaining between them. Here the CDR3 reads CASSARTSPEAFF. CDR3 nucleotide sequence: TGTGCCAGCAGCGCGCGGACTTCTCCTGAAGCTTTCTTT.

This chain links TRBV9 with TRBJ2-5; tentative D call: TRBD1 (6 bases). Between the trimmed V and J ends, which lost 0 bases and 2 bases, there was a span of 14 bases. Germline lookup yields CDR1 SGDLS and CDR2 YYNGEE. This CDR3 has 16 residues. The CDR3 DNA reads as TGTGCCAGCAGCGTAGAGGGACATCCCTTTCAAGAGACCCAGTACTTC. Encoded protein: CASSVEGHPFQETQYF.

CDR3 loop: CSVGGTYGYTF. The CDR3 DNA reads TGCAGCGTTGGAGGGACCTATGGCTACACCTTC. The chain uses TRBV29-1 and TRBJ1-2, with D tentatively TRBD1 (5 bases). The germline CDR1 and CDR2 sequences are SQVTM and ANQGSEA. Deletions cut 4 bases from V and 4 bases from J, with 7 bases between. The CDR3 consists of 11 residues.

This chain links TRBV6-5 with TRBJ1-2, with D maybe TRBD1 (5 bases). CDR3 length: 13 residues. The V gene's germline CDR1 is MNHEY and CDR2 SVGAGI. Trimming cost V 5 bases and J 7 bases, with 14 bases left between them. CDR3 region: CASSPPGRGGYTF. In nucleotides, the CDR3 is TGTGCCAGCAGTCCTCCAGGGAGAGGTGGCTACACCTTC.

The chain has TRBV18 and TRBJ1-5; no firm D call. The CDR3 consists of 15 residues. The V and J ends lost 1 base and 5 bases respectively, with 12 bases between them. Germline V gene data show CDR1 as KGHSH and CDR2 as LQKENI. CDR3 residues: CASSPLHPPDQPQHF. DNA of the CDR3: TGTGCCAGCTCACCACTCCACCCCCCCGATCAGCCCCAGCATTTT. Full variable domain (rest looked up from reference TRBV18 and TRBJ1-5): NAGVMQNPRHLVRRRGQEARLRCSPMKGHSHVYWYRQLPEEGLKFMVYLQKENIIDESGMPKERFSAEFPKEGPSILRIQQVVRGDSAAYFCASSPLHPPDQPQHFGDGTRLSIL.

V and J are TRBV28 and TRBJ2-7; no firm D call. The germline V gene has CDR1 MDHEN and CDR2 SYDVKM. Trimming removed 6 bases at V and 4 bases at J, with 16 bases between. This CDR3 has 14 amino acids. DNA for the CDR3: TGTGCCAGCAGCCCCCGACTTAGCCCTTACGAGCAGTACTTC. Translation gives CASSPRLSPYEQYF.

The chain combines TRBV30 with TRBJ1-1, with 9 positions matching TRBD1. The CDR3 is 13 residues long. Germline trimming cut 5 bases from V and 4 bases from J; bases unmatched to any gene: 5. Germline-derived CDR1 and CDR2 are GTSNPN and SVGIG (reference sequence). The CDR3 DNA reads TGTGCCTGGGACAGGGGGGTGGGCACTGAAGCTTTCTTT. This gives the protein CAWDRGVGTEAFF.

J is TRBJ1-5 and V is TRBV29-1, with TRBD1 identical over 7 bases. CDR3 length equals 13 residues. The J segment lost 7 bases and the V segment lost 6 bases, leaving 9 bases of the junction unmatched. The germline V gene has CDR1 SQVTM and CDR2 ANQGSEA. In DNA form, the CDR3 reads TGCAGCGTAAAACAGGGGCCGGGGCAGCCCCAGCATTTT. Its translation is CSVKQGPGQPQHF.

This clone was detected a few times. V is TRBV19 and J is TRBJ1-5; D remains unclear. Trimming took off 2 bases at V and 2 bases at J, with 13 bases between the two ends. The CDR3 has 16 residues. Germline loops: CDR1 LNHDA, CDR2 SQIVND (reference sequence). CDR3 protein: CASSIPAGGGNQPQHF. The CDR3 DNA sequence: TGTGCCAGTAGTATACCCGCAGGCGGGGGCAATCAGCCCCAGCATTTT.

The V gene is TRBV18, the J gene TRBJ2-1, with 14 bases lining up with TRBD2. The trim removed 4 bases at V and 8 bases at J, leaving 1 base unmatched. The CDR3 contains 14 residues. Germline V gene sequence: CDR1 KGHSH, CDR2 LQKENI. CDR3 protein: CASSRTSGGHEQFF. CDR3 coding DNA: TGTGCCAGCTCACGGACTAGCGGGGGGCATGAGCAGTTCTTC.

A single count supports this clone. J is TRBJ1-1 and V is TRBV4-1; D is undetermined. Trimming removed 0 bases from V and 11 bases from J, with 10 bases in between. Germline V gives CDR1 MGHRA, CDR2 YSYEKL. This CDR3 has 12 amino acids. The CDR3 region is CASSQERTGAFF. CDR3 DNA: TGCGCCAGCAGCCAAGAAAGGACTGGGGCTTTCTTT.

The CDR3 spells CASSEEGVTQPQHF. The CDR3, as DNA: TGTGCCAGCAGTGAAGAGGGGGTTACTCAGCCCCAGCATTTT. This chain uses TRBV2 with TRBJ1-5; D might be TRBD1 (6 bases). V dropped 1 base and J dropped 6 bases, with 10 bases sitting between them. The germline gives CDR1 SNHLY, CDR2 FYNNEI. The CDR3 sequence is 14 residues long.